The sequence of this T cell receptor (beta chain) was determined in a study of T cells after yellow fever vaccination. Study-level points and caveats: Weaker in magnitude, the secondary response showed a faster peak on day 5 versus 15.

This clonotype occurred a few times. Antigen unknown. Germline V lookup: CDR1 MNHNS, CDR2 SASEGT. J lost 6 bases, V lost 6 bases, and 9 bases had no gene match. The CDR3 has 15 amino acids. In TCRdb, the 5' RACE reads were re-called with MiXCR into one record per CDR3 protein. The sample holds 300,000 to 350,000 distinct CDR3 sequences; less than 9.5% are singletons and the top ten take roughly 18%. Sequenced here: PBMCs, sampled about 41 days after the first yellow fever vaccination. This clonotype originated in a man aged 18-30 years who received the YFV17D yellow fever vaccine. J is TRBJ2-3 and V is TRBV6-1; 10 bases are a match to TRBD2. CDR3 protein: CASSPGLAGVDTQYF. As DNA, the CDR3 is TGTGCCAGCAGCCCGGGGCTAGCGGGGGTGGATACGCAGTATTTT.